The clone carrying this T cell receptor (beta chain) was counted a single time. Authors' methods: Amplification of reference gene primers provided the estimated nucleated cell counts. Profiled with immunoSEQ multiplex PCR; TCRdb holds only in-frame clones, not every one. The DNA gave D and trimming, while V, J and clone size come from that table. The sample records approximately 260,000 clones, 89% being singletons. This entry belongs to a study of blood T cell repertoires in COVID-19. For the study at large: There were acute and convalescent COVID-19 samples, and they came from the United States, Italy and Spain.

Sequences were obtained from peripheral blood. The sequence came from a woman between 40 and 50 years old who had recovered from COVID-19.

Here the CDR3 DNA reads TGTGCCAGCAGCGCCTCGCCAGGGGGCTTCGATGGCTACACCTTC. This gives the protein CASSASPGGFDGYTF. This chain uses TRBV7-2 with TRBJ1-2; 8 nucleotides align to TRBD1. CDR3 length: 15 residues. V lost 5 bases to trimming and J lost 6 bases; unmatched junction nucleotides: 11. Germline CDR1 SGHTA, CDR2 FQGNSA.